These T cell receptor beta chains were read from a single sample in a study of shared clonotypes between healthy human individuals. Clones were sequenced by immunoSEQ multiplex PCR, and TCRdb holds only the in-frame ones, with some missing. The profile shows 400,000 to 600,000 clones, 90% to 96% of them singletons. The sample was naive CD4+ T cells sorted from blood. The source of these receptors is a woman aged 30 to 39 in good health. Each CDR3 is given with its conserved first and last residue. The D gene is left open where the match is weak. Clone size, where shown, is once, few, many, or a class for clones that have expanded.

.	.	TRBV18	TRBJ2-7	TGTGCCAGCTCACCGGCACGGGGCTCCTACGAGCAGTACTTC	CASSPARGSYEQYF
TRBD2	.	TRBV28	TRBJ2-1	TGTGCCAGCAGTTTGCCCAGCGGGAGGGCGGTTGAGCAGTTCTTC	CASSLPSGRAVEQFF
.	.	TRBV29-1	TRBJ1-1	TGCAGCGCCGGCGCGGGGGCAAACACTGAAGCTTTCTTT	CSAGAGANTEAFF
TRBD2	.	TRBV29-1	TRBJ2-1	TGCAGCTTAGCGGGAGGGTACAATGAGCAGTTCTTC	CSLAGGYNEQFF
.	.	TRBV5-1	TRBJ2-2	TGCGCCAGCAGGGGGGCGCTAGCGGTCGGGGAGCTGTTTTTT	CASRGALAVGELFF
.	.	TRBV6-5	TRBJ2-7	TGTGCCAGCAGTGCCGGGGCTTACGAGCAGTACTTC	CASSAGAYEQYF
TRBD2	.	TRBV4-2	TRBJ2-1	TGTGCCAGCAGCCCGAGGTGGACTAGCGGGAGTTTTGATGAGCAGTTCTTC	CASSPRWTSGSFDEQFF
.	.	TRBV9	TRBJ1-1	TGTGCCCGACCCCTCCTAACTGAAGCTTTCTTT	CARPLLTEAFF
.	once	TRBV28	TRBJ1-2	TGTGCCAGCAGACCAGAGTCTAACTATGGCTACACCTTC	CASRPESNYGYTF
TRBD1	.	TRBV18	TRBJ2-2	TGTGCCAGCTCGCCGGGACAGGGGGTTTCCGGGGAGCTGTTTTTT	CASSPGQGVSGELFF
.	.	TRBV28	TRBJ1-1	TGTGCCAGCAGTTGGTTGGGGCAGATGAACACTGAAGCTTTCTTT	CASSWLGQMNTEAFF
.	.	TRBV6-1	TRBJ2-4	TGTGCCAGCAGCGAGGGTACCAAAAACATTCAGTACTTC	CASSEGTKNIQYF
.	.	TRBV6-6	TRBJ1-5	TGTGCCAGCAGTTACGATCACAGCAATCAGCCCCAGCATTTT	CASSYDHSNQPQHF
.	.	TRBV28	TRBJ2-1	TGTGCCAGCAGTACCTTTGTCGGAAGGCCCTACAATGAGCAGTTCTTC	CASSTFVGRPYNEQFF
.	.	TRBV19	TRBJ2-5	TGTGCCAGTAGCCAGACCGCTGCCCAAGAGACCCAGTACTTC	CASSQTAAQETQYF
.	.	TRBV28	TRBJ2-7	TGTGCCAGCCCTCGGGGGAGGAGGTCCTACGAGCAGTACTTC	CASPRGRRSYEQYF
.	.	TRBV6-1	TRBJ1-5	TGTGCCAGCAGTGAAGGACAGGGCAATCAGCCCCAGCATTTT	CASSEGQGNQPQHF
TRBD2	.	TRBV6-1	TRBJ2-7	TGTGCCAGCAGTGATCTAATAGCGGGAGCTGGGTACGAGCAGTACTTC	CASSDLIAGAGYEQYF
TRBD1	.	TRBV4-1	TRBJ1-3	TGCGCCAGCAGCCCGGGACAGGGGGCTAGTGGAAACACCATATATTTT	CASSPGQGASGNTIYF
TRBD1	.	TRBV7-8	TRBJ1-2	TGTGCCAGCGCTCTCGGACAGGAGTATGGCTACACCTTC	CASALGQEYGYTF
.	.	TRBV28	TRBJ1-2	TGTGCCAGCAGTTCCATCGCCGGGACGGTTAACTATGGCTACACCTTC	CASSSIAGTVNYGYTF
.	once	TRBV30	TRBJ2-7	TGTGCCTGGGGGTTCCAGTACGAGCAGTACTTC	CAWGFQYEQYF
TRBD2	.	TRBV19	TRBJ2-1	TGTGCCAGTAAAGATCACAGCGGGAGCTCCTACAATGAGCAGTTCTTC	CASKDHSGSSYNEQFF
.	.	TRBV5-1	TRBJ1-5	TGCGCCAGCAGCTTGGGCAGCAATCAGCCCCAGCATTTT	CASSLGSNQPQHF
TRBD1	.	TRBV28	TRBJ2-7	TGTGCCAGCAGTCCCGGACAGGGCCCCTACGAGCAGTACTTC	CASSPGQGPYEQYF
.	.	TRBV27	TRBJ2-5	TGTGCCAGCAGTTTATTTGTGGGGACAAAACAAGAGACCCAGTACTTC	CASSLFVGTKQETQYF
.	.	TRBV9	TRBJ2-7	TGTGCCAGCAGCGTAGACCTCGAGAAGGTGGGCGAGCAGTACTTC	CASSVDLEKVGEQYF
TRBD2	.	TRBV9	TRBJ2-1	TGTGCCAGCAGCGACCTGACTAGCGGGAGAAGGTACAATGAGCAGTTCTTC	CASSDLTSGRRYNEQFF
.	.	TRBV6-1	TRBJ2-3	TGTGCCAGCAGTGAAGCTGGCTTGGGCCGGGATACGCAGTATTTT	CASSEAGLGRDTQYF
.	.	TRBV5-4	TRBJ1-1	TGTGCCAGCAGCCTCGGAGAGTCGGTGAGGGCTTTCTTT	CASSLGESVRAFF
.	few	TRBV11-2	TRBJ1-5	TGTGCCAGCAGCTTACTCCAGGGTGACGGCCAGCCCCAGCATTTT	CASSLLQGDGQPQHF
.	.	TRBV28	TRBJ1-2	TGTGCCAGCAGTTCTAAGCAATATGGCTACACCTTC	CASSSKQYGYTF
.	.	TRBV5-1	TRBJ2-7	TGCGCCAGCAGCTTCGGCGGTCCCCTCCTATACGAGCAGTACTTC	CASSFGGPLLYEQYF
.	.	TRBV30	TRBJ2-7	TGTGCCTGGGCTAGCGCCGCCTACGAGCAGTACTTC	CAWASAAYEQYF
.	.	TRBV6-5	TRBJ1-4	TGTGCCAGCAGGAACGGTGGGGAAAAACTGTTTTTT	CASRNGGEKLFF
TRBD2	.	TRBV6-5	TRBJ2-5	TGTGCCAGCAGCCAGGGACTACAAGAGACCCAGTACTTC	CASSQGLQETQYF
.	.	TRBV9	TRBJ2-7	TGTGCCAGCAGCCCCCAGGGACTGTCAACCTACGAGCAGTACTTC	CASSPQGLSTYEQYF
.	once	TRBV18	TRBJ2-3	TGTGCCAGCTCTTGGACAAGCACAGATACGCAGTATTTT	CASSWTSTDTQYF
.	.	TRBV7-6	TRBJ2-5	TGTGCCAGCAGCTGGACCGGCCAAGAGACCCAGTACTTC	CASSWTGQETQYF
.	.	TRBV29-1	TRBJ2-7	TGCAGCGTTCGGGTCTCCTACGAGCAGTACTTC	CSVRVSYEQYF
.	.	TRBV7-9	TRBJ2-2	TGTGCCAGCAGCTATCTCACGGCTTCGGGGGAGCTGTTTTTT	CASSYLTASGELFF
TRBD1	.	TRBV5-1	TRBJ2-2	TGCGCCAGCAGCTTGGCCGGTACAGGGGGGACCGGGGAGCTGTTTTTT	CASSLAGTGGTGELFF
.	.	TRBV18	TRBJ2-5	TGTGCCAGCTCACCCCTCAGCGGGCCCCAAGAGACCCAGTACTTC	CASSPLSGPQETQYF
.	.	TRBV20-1	TRBJ2-1	TGCAGTGCCAGAAGGAATGAGCAGTTCTTC	CSARRNEQFF
.	.	TRBV6-5	TRBJ1-4	TGTGCCAGCAGTTACGGGGGGAGGGATGAAAAACTGTTTTTT	CASSYGGRDEKLFF
TRBD1	.	TRBV6-6	TRBJ2-5	TGTGCCAGCACCGAAACCCCGCCAGGGGGTACGGAGACCCAGTACTTC	CASTETPPGGTETQYF
.	.	TRBV19	TRBJ1-1	TGTGCCAGTAGTAAAGCGAGGAACACTGAAGCTTTCTTT	CASSKARNTEAFF
TRBD1	.	TRBV18	TRBJ2-7	TGTGCCAGCTCACCCTCGCCCGGGACAGGGGGCTACGAGCAGTACTTC	CASSPSPGTGGYEQYF
.	.	TRBV5-1	TRBJ2-1	TGCGCCAGCAGCCCGGACAGCCACTCCTACAATGAGCAGTTCTTC	CASSPDSHSYNEQFF
TRBD2	.	TRBV6-4	TRBJ2-3	TGTGCCAGCAGTGAAGGGACTAGCGGGAGAACAGATACGCAGTATTTT	CASSEGTSGRTDTQYF
.	.	TRBV28	TRBJ2-1	TGTGCCAGCAGTAGGGTGACAAGTGAGCAGTTCTTC	CASSRVTSEQFF
TRBD1	.	TRBV28	TRBJ2-2	TGTGCCAGCAGGCCGACAGGGTCGGGAACCGGGGAGCTGTTTTTT	CASRPTGSGTGELFF
.	.	TRBV14	TRBJ2-1	TGTGCCAGCAGCCAAGATGGGGCTAGCAAGGGTAGGAATGAGCAGTTCTTC	CASSQDGASKGRNEQFF
TRBD2	once	TRBV15	TRBJ2-7	TGTGCCACCAGCAGAGAACTAGCGGGAATGTACGAGCAGTACTTC	CATSRELAGMYEQYF
.	.	TRBV18	TRBJ1-1	TGTGCCAGCTCACTTGGGACGGCCAACACTGAAGCTTTCTTT	CASSLGTANTEAFF
.	few	TRBV28	TRBJ1-1	TGTGCCAGCAGCAGGCGGATGAACACTGAAGCTTTCTTT	CASSRRMNTEAFF
.	.	TRBV4-1	TRBJ2-5	TGCGCCAGCAGCCTAGTGATGCGAGAGACCCAGTACTTC	CASSLVMRETQYF